The present T cell receptor (beta chain) was sequenced within a study of control samples from healthy donors and cancer patients. This clone was seen just once. CDR1 SEHNR and CDR2 FQNEAQ come from the germline V gene (reference sequence). The CDR3 has 16 residues. V shed 5 bases, J shed 0 bases, and the junction held 7 bases outside the gene matches. Profiling relied on immunoSEQ multiplex PCR, and the TCRdb table lists in-frame clones only, not all of them. This sample yields some 130,000 clones, of which about 91% are seen a single time; roughly 3.3% belongs to the top ten. This TCR came from a man in his forties or fifties in good health. The rearrangement uses TRBV7-9 and TRBJ1-1; 9 bases line up with TRBD1. The sample taken for sequencing was blood. For the CDR3, the DNA is TGTGCCAGCAGCCCCGACAGGGGGGTTGTGAACACTGAAGCTTTCTTT. Its translation: CASSPDRGVVNTEAFF.